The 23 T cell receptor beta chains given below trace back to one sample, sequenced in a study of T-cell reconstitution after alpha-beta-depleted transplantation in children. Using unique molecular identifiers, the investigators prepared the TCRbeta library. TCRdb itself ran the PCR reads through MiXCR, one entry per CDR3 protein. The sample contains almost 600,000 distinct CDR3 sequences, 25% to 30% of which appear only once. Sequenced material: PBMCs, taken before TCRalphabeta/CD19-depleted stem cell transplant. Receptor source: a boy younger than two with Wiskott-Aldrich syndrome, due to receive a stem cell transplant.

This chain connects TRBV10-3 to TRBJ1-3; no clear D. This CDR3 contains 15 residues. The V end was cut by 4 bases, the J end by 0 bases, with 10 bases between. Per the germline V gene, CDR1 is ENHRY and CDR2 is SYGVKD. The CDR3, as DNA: TGTGCCATCAGTGCTTTGGGGAGCTCTGGAAACACCATATATTTT. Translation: CAISALGSSGNTIYF.

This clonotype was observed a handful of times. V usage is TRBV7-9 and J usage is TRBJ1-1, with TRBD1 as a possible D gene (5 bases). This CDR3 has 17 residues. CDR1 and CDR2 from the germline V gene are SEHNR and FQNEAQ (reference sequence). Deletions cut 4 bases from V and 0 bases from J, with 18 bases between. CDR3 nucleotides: TGTGCCAGCAGCTCCATCGGCAGGGCCATCATGAACACTGAAGCTTTCTTT. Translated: CASSSIGRAIMNTEAFF.

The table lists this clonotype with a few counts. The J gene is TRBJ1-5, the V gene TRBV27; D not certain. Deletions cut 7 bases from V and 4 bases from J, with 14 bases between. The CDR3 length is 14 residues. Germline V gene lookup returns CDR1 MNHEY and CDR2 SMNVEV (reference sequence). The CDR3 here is CASKHGQANQPQHF. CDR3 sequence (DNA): TGTGCCAGCAAACACGGGCAGGCTAATCAGCCCCAGCATTTT.

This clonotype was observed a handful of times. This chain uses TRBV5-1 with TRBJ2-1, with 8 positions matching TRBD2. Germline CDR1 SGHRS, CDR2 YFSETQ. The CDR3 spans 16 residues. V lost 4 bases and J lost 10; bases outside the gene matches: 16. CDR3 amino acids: CASSVGAGAGENEQFF. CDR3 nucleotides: TGCGCCAGCAGCGTGGGGGCGGGAGCGGGAGAGAACGAGCAGTTCTTC.

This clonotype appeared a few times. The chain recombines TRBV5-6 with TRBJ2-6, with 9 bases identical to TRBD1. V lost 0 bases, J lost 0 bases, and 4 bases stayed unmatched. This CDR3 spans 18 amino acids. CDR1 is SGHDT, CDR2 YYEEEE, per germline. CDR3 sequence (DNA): TGTGCCAGCAGCTTGGTACAGGGGGCTTTCTCTGGGGCCAACGTCCTGACTTTC. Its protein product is CASSLVQGAFSGANVLTF.

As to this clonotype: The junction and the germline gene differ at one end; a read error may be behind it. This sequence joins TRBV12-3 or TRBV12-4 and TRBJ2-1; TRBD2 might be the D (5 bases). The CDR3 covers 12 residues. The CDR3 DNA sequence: TGTGCCAGCAGTTTCTGGGCAAGGGAGCAGTTCTTT. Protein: CASSFWAREQFF.

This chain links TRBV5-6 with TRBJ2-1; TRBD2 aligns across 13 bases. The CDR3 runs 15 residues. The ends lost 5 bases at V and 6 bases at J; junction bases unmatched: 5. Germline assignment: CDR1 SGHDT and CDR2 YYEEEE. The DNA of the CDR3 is TGTGCCAGCAGGCCAACTAGCGGGAGGGCCAATGAGCAGTTCTTC. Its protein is CASRPTSGRANEQFF. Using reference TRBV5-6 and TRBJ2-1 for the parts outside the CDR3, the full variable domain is DAGVTQSPTHLIKTRGQQVTLRCSPKSGHDTVSWYQQALGQGPQFIFQYYEEEERQRGNFPDRFSGHQFPNYSSELNVNALLLGDSALYLCASRPTSGRANEQFFGPGTRLTVL.

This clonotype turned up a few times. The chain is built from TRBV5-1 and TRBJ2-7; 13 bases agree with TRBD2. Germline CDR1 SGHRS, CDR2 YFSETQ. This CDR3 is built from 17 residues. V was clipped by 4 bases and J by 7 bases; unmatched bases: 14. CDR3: CASSPRLAGGLRVEQYF. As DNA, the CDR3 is TGCGCCAGCAGCCCACGACTAGCGGGAGGCCTTCGGGTGGAGCAGTACTTC. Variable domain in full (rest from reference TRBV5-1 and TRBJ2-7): KAGVTQTPRYLIKTRGQQVTLSCSPISGHRSVSWYQQTPGQGLQFLFEYFSETQRNKGNFPGRFSGRQFSNSRSEMNVSTLELGDSALYLCASSPRLAGGLRVEQYFGPGTRLTVT.

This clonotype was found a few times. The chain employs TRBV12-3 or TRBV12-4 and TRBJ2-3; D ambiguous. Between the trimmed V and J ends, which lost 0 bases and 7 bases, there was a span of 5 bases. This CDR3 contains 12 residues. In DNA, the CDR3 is TGTGCCAGCAGTTTAGCCGGCTATACGCAGTATTTT. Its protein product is CASSLAGYTQYF.

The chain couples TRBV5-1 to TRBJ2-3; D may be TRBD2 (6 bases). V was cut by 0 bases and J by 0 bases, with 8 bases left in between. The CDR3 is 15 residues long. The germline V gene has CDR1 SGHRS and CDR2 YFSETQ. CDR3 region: CASSLDAGSTDTQYF. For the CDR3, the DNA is TGCGCCAGCAGCTTGGATGCGGGGAGCACAGATACGCAGTATTTT. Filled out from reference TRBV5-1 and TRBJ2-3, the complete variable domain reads KAGVTQTPRYLIKTRGQQVTLSCSPISGHRSVSWYQQTPGQGLQFLFEYFSETQRNKGNFPGRFSGRQFSNSRSEMNVSTLELGDSALYLCASSLDAGSTDTQYFGPGTRLTVL.

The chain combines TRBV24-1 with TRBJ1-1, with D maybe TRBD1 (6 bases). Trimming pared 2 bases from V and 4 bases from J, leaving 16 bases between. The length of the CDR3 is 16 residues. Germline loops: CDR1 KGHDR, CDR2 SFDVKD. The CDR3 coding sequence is TGTGCCACCAGTGATTACAGGGTGGGGGAAGGCACTGAAGCTTTCTTT. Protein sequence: CATSDYRVGEGTEAFF.

DNA of the CDR3: TGCGCCAGCAGCTTGCCTGCGGGAACTGAAGCTTTCTTT. As protein: CASSLPAGTEAFF. The chain uses TRBV5-1 and TRBJ1-1, with D uncertain. The CDR3 has 13 residues. Trimming removed 1 base from V and 5 bases from J, with 9 bases in between. Germline CDR1 is SGHRS and CDR2 is YFSETQ.

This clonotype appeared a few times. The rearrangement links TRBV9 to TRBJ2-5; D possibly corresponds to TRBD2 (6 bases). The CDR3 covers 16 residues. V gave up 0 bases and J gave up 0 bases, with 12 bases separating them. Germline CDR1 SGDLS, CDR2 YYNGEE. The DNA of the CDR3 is TGTGCCAGCAGCGTAGCTCAGTCGGGGGACCAAGAGACCCAGTACTTC. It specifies CASSVAQSGDQETQYF.

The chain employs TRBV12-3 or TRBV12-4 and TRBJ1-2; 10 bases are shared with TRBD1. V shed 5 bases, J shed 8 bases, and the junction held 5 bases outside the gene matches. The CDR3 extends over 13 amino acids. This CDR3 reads CASSRQGALGYTF. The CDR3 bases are TGTGCCAGCAGTCGACAGGGGGCCTTGGGCTACACCTTC.

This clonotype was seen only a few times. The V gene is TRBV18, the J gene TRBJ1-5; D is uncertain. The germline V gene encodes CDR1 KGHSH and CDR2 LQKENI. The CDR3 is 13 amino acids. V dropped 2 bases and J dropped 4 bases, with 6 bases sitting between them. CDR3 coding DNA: TGTGCCAGCTCACCAGACGAAAATCAGCCCCAGCATTTT. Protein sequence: CASSPDENQPQHF. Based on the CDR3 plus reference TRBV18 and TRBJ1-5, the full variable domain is NAGVMQNPRHLVRRRGQEARLRCSPMKGHSHVYWYRQLPEEGLKFMVYLQKENIIDESGMPKERFSAEFPKEGPSILRIQQVVRGDSAAYFCASSPDENQPQHFGDGTRLSIL.

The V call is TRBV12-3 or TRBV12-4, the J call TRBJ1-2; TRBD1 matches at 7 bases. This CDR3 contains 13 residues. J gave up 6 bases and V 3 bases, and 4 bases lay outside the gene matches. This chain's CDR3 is CASSFYRGNGYTF. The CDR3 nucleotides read TGTGCCAGCAGTTTCTACAGGGGAAATGGCTACACCTTC.

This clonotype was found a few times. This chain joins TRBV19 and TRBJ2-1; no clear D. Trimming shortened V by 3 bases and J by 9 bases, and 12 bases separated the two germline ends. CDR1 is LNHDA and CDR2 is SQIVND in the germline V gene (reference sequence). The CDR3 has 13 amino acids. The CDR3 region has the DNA TGTGCCAGTAGTATTTTCTGGCGAAGTGAGCAGTTCTTC. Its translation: CASSIFWRSEQFF.

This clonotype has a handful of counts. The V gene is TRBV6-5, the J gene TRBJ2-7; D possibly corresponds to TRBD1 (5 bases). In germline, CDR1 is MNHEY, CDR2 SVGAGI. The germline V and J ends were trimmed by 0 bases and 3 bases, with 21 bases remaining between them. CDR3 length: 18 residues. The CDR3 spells CASSYSIGIGVEVYEQYF. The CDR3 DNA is TGTGCCAGCAGTTACTCGATAGGTATAGGGGTAGAGGTCTACGAGCAGTACTTC.

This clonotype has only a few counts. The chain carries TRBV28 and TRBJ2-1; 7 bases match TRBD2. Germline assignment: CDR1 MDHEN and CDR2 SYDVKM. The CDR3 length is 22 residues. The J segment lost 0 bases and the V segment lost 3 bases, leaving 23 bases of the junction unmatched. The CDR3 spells CASSFGPSVLAGRGNSYNEQFF. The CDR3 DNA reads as TGTGCCAGCAGTTTTGGGCCCTCGGTCTTAGCGGGCCGGGGGAACTCCTACAATGAGCAGTTCTTC.

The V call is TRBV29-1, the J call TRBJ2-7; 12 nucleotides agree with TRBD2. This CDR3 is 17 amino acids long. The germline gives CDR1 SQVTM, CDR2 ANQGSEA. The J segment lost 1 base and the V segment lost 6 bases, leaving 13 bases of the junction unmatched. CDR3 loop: CSVQGLTGTSGSYEQYF. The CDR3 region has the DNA TGCAGCGTCCAAGGTCTAACCGGGACTAGCGGGTCCTACGAGCAGTACTTC.

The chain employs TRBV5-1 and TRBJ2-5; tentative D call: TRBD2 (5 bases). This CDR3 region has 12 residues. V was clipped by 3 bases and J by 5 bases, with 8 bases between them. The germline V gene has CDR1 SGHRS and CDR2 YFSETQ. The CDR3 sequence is CASSSRRETQYF. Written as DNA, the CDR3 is TGCGCCAGCAGCTCCAGGAGGGAGACCCAGTACTTC.

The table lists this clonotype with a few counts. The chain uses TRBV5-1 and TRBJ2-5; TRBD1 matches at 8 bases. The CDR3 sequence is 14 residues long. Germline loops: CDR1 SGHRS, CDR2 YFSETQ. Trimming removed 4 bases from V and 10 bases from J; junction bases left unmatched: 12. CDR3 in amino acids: CASSRGQVPQDQYF. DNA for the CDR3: TGCGCCAGCAGCCGGGGACAGGTCCCCCAGGACCAGTACTTC.

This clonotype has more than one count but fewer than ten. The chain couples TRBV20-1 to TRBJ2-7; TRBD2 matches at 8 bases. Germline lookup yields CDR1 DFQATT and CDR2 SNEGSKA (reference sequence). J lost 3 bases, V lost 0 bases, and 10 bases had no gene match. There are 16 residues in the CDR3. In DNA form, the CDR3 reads TGCAGTGCTAGAGAGGTCGCGGGAGGCCGGAACTACGAGCAGTACTTC. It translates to CSAREVAGGRNYEQYF.